This is a list of T cell receptor beta chains from one sample in a study of OX40 agonist ivuxolimab in advanced cancers. TCRdb's table, derived via immunoSEQ multiplex PCR, lists solely in-frame clones and lacks some. Of roughly 23,000 clones in the sample, approximately 83% are singletons; the top ten hold 36%. Sequenced material: CD4+ or CD8+ T cells sorted from blood, taken in a trial of the OX40 agonist ivuxolimab. These receptors were obtained from an adult with an advanced solid tumor such as melanoma, head and neck, liver or kidney cancer. The CDR3 runs from the conserved cysteine through the conserved F or W. D genes are given only for firm matches. Clone size is shown for a subset of rows, as once, few, many or a class of expanded clone.

abundance | j_gene | d_gene | v_gene | CDR3nt | CDR3aa
. | TRBJ1-2 | . | TRBV14 | TGTGCCAGCAGCCAAGATGACACCGATAGTCGGACAGTGAATGGCTACACCTTC | CASSQDDTDSRTVNGYTF
. | TRBJ1-1 | . | TRBV6-5 | TGTGCCAGCAGTAACAAAGGAGGGAGCACTGAAGCTTTCTTT | CASSNKGGSTEAFF
. | TRBJ1-2 | . | TRBV6-6 | TGTGCCAGCATGAGGGGGGCGCACTATGGCTACACCTTC | CASMRGAHYGYTF
. | TRBJ2-7 | TRBD1 | TRBV11-2 | TGTGCCAGCAGCTTAGACCTACAGGGGTTTTCCTACGAGCAGTACTTC | CASSLDLQGFSYEQYF
. | TRBJ2-2 | TRBD2 | TRBV9 | TGTGCCAGCAGTTTACGACTAGCGGGAGGAACCGGGGAGCTGTTTTTT | CASSLRLAGGTGELFF
. | TRBJ2-7 | TRBD2 | TRBV7-8 | TGTGCCAGCAGCAGCGGGAGTTCCTACGAGCAGTACTTC | CASSSGSSYEQYF
. | TRBJ1-1 | . | TRBV15 | TGTGCCACCAGCAGAGATAGGGGCCCTAATGAAGCTTTCTTT | CATSRDRGPNEAFF
. | TRBJ2-5 | . | TRBV7-9 | TGTGCCAGCAGCGATCGGAGCGGCCGGAGGGAGACCCAGTACTTC | CASSDRSGRRETQYF
. | TRBJ2-1 | . | TRBV7-8 | TGTGCCAGCAGCTTAGGGCTCCCCGAGCAGTTCTTC | CASSLGLPEQFF
. | TRBJ1-2 | TRBD1 | TRBV6-4 | TGTGCCAGCCACCGACAGGGAAGAGACTATGGCTACACCTTC | CASHRQGRDYGYTF
. | TRBJ2-7 | . | TRBV27 | TGTGCCAGCAGTATCGGGGCCACCTACGAGCAGTACTTC | CASSIGATYEQYF
once | TRBJ2-7 | . | TRBV27 | TGTGCCAGCAGCTCCGGCTACGAGCAGTACTTC | CASSSGYEQYF
few | TRBJ2-1 | . | TRBV25-1 | TGTGCCAGCAGTGAATATAGGGGGGAGGGCCCTAATGAGCAGTTCTTC | CASSEYRGEGPNEQFF
. | TRBJ2-7 | . | TRBV12-5 | TGTGCTAGTGGCTCCACACAGACAGGGACTTACGAGCAGTACTTC | CASGSTQTGTYEQYF
. | TRBJ2-7 | . | TRBV9 | TGTGCCAGCAGCGGCGGGGGACAGCCCTACGAGCAGTACTTC | CASSGGGQPYEQYF
. | TRBJ2-5 | . | TRBV7-2 | TGTGCCAGCAGCTTAGCATTACGAGAGACCCAGTACTTC | CASSLALRETQYF
. | TRBJ1-5 | . | TRBV4-3 | TGCGCCAGCAGCCAAGGGGCAGGGTCCAATCAGCCCCAGCATTTT | CASSQGAGSNQPQHF
. | TRBJ2-3 | . | TRBV7-9 | TGTGCCAGCAGCCGAGGGGGGGATACGCAGTATTTT | CASSRGGDTQYF
. | TRBJ1-2 | . | TRBV10-3 | TGTGCCACCCTAAGTCAGAGTTATGGCTACACCTTC | CATLSQSYGYTF
. | TRBJ2-3 | TRBD2 | TRBV4-3 | TGCGCCAGTAGCGGGAGGGTCGCAAATACGCAGTATTTT | CASSGRVANTQYF
medium-sized | TRBJ1-1 | . | TRBV7-8 | TGTGCCAGCAGCTTATTTGCGAACACTGAAGCTTTCTTT | CASSLFANTEAFF
. | TRBJ2-7 | . | TRBV11-3 | TGTGCCAGCAGCTTAATAGGGGGGGAGGGCCCTCTGAGCTACGAGCAGTACTTC | CASSLIGGEGPLSYEQYF
. | TRBJ1-1 | . | TRBV6-5 | TGTGCCAGCAGTTACCGAGACAGTGAAGCTTTCTTT | CASSYRDSEAFF
. | TRBJ1-2 | . | TRBV29-1 | TGCAGCGCCGAACGCGAGGACAGCACTAACTATGGCTACACCTTC | CSAEREDSTNYGYTF
few | TRBJ2-1 | . | TRBV10-2 | TGCGCCAGCAGTGAATACAATGAGCAGTTCTTC | CASSEYNEQFF
. | TRBJ1-2 | TRBD1 | TRBV2 | TGTGCCAGCAGTCGGACAGGGAATGGCTACACCTTC | CASSRTGNGYTF
. | TRBJ2-1 | . | TRBV9 | TGTGCCAGCCAGGCGGGGTCCAATGAGCAGTTCTTC | CASQAGSNEQFF
. | TRBJ2-5 | TRBD1 | TRBV15 | TGTGCCACCAGCAACCTCGGACAGGGCGGAGAGACCCAGTACTTC | CATSNLGQGGETQYF
. | TRBJ2-7 | . | TRBV5-6 | TGTGCCAGCAGCTCGCAAAGCTACGAGCAGTACTTC | CASSSQSYEQYF
. | TRBJ1-1 | . | TRBV30 | TGTGCCTGGAGTCCCGGAGCTGAAGCTTTCTTT | CAWSPGAEAFF
. | TRBJ2-7 | . | TRBV19 | TGTGCCAGTAGTGCGGGTGCCTACGAGCAGTACTTC | CASSAGAYEQYF
. | TRBJ2-5 | . | TRBV21-1 | TGTGCCAGCCTTAACCGGGAGCCGTCGGCCCAGTACTTC | CASLNREPSAQYF
. | TRBJ1-2 | TRBD1 | TRBV5-6 | TGTGCCAGCAGCTGGGACAGGGTCATTGGGGGCTACACCTTC | CASSWDRVIGGYTF
. | TRBJ1-3 | . | TRBV23-1 | TGCGCCAGCAGTCAACCGGACGGTACCTCTGGAAACACCATATATTTT | CASSQPDGTSGNTIYF
few | TRBJ1-2 | . | TRBV9 | TGTGCCAGCAGATCAAGGTCAGATGGCTACACCTTC | CASRSRSDGYTF
. | TRBJ2-1 | TRBD2 | TRBV12-5 | TGTGCTAGTGGTTCAACTCTAGCGGGAGTCGCAAATGAGCAGTTCTTC | CASGSTLAGVANEQFF
once | TRBJ2-2 | . | TRBV28 | TGTGCCAGCAGTTCGTGGACTTCTTTCACACCCGGGGAGCTGTTTTTT | CASSSWTSFTPGELFF
many | TRBJ2-2 | TRBD2 | TRBV9 | TGTGCCAGCAGCCCGGGACTAGCGGGAGGTTGGACCGGGGAGCTGTTTTTT | CASSPGLAGGWTGELFF
. | TRBJ1-3 | . | TRBV18 | TGTGCCAGCTCACCCACCCCCGGACAGCCTCTCTCTGGAAACACCATATATTTT | CASSPTPGQPLSGNTIYF
. | TRBJ1-6 | . | TRBV9 | TGTGCCACCTCCCCCGGGCACTCCTATAATTCACCCCTCCACTTT | CATSPGHSYNSPLHF
. | TRBJ2-1 | . | TRBV11-2 | TGTGCCAGCAGCTTAGAACAGCGGGCCCGATACAATGAGCAGTTCTTC | CASSLEQRARYNEQFF
. | TRBJ2-1 | . | TRBV18 | TGTGCCAGCTCACCACCGCTTAGCTCCTACAATGAGCAGTTCTTC | CASSPPLSSYNEQFF
. | TRBJ2-2 | . | TRBV10-2 | TGCGCCAGCAGTGCACCCAGGAGGGATAAGAACACCGGGGAGCTGTTTTTT | CASSAPRRDKNTGELFF
. | TRBJ1-1 | . | TRBV21-1 | TGTGCCCGAAACGGGGCGCCGAACACTGAAGCTTTCTTT | CARNGAPNTEAFF
. | TRBJ2-7 | TRBD1 | TRBV7-6 | TGTGCCAGCAGCGAACTGGGGACAGGCGCCGACTACGAGCAGTACTTC | CASSELGTGADYEQYF